These 23 T cell receptor beta chains originate from one sample sequenced in a study of graft-versus-host responses after intestinal transplantation. Produced via immunoSEQ multiplex PCR; TCRdb's table is partial and in-frame only. The table records about 43,000 clones, less than 95% of them present only once. The specimen was PBMCs, collected about 11 months after intestinal transplant. Receptors originate from a human patient who received an intestinal transplant, so some T cells may come from the graft donor.

The chain recombines TRBV7-2 with TRBJ2-1; 7 bases are shared with TRBD2. The CDR3 covers 15 residues. Germline loops: CDR1 SGHTA, CDR2 FQGNSA. Trimming removed 8 bases from V and 3 bases from J; junction bases left unmatched: 10. The CDR3 coding sequence is TGTGCCAGCGGAATCGGGGGGACTTACTACAATGAGCAGTTCTTC. Translation: CASGIGGTYYNEQFF.

This chain links TRBV5-4 with TRBJ1-1; D gene ambiguous. This CDR3 is built from 13 residues. CDR1 SGHNT and CDR2 YYREEE come from the germline V gene (reference sequence). V was shortened by 4 bases and J by 3 bases, with 10 bases between the two germline ends. The CDR3 spells CASSLGVDTEAFF. CDR3 nucleotides: TGTGCCAGCAGCCTCGGAGTTGACACTGAAGCTTTCTTT.

In its sample, this clone was seen once. The genes are TRBV28 and TRBJ1-2; a possible D gene is TRBD1 (5 bases). Germline CDR1 and CDR2: MDHEN and SYDVKM. V lost 6 bases to trimming and J lost 6 bases, with 23 bases between them. This CDR3 is 16 amino acids long. As DNA, the CDR3 is TGTGCCAGCAGGCCCTTTGGAGGGGCAGGGACCGATGGCTACACCTTC. Translated, it gives CASRPFGGAGTDGYTF.

The chain joins TRBV15 to TRBJ2-4, with D perhaps being TRBD1 or TRBD2 (6 bases each). The CDR3 runs to 18 residues. The V gene's germline CDR1 is LNHNV and CDR2 YYDKDF (reference sequence). The V end was cut by 0 bases, the J end by 7 bases, with 22 bases between. Here the CDR3 reads CATSRDRGAEDPLNIQYF. CDR3 DNA: TGTGCCACCAGCAGAGATAGGGGGGCTGAAGACCCCCTCAACATTCAGTACTTC.

The chain employs TRBV5-4 and TRBJ2-1; tentative D call: TRBD2 (6 bases). The CDR3 is 13 residues long. Looked up from germline, CDR1 is SGHNT and CDR2 is YYREEE (reference sequence). Trimming cost V 0 bases and J 9 bases, with 10 bases left between them. The CDR3 DNA is TGTGCCAGCAGCTTGGCTGGGCGGGGTGAGCAGTTCTTC. Translating gives CASSLAGRGEQFF. The full variable domain, completed using reference TRBV5-4 and TRBJ2-1, is ETGVTQSPTHLIKTRGQQVTLRCSSQSGHNTVSWYQQALGQGPQFIFQYYREEENGRGNFPPRFSGLQFPNYSSELNVNALELDDSALYLCASSLAGRGEQFFGPGTRLTVL.

This chain joins TRBV7-6 and TRBJ2-5, with D maybe TRBD1 (6 bases). V was cut by 6 bases and J by 5 bases, with 13 bases left in between. CDR1 and CDR2 (germline): SGHVS, FNYEAQ. There are 13 residues in the CDR3. CDR3 protein: CASRYRVSETQYF. CDR3 in DNA: TGTGCCAGCAGATACAGGGTATCGGAGACCCAGTACTTC.

This clone appeared a few times. The V gene is TRBV29-1, the J gene TRBJ2-5; TRBD1 agrees at 9 bases. Germline-derived CDR1 and CDR2 are SQVTM and ANQGSEA. The ends lost 5 bases at V and 4 bases at J; junction bases unmatched: 11. This CDR3 has 15 residues. CDR3 DNA: TGCAGCGTTTTTTCACCGGGACAGGGCTTAGAGACCCAGTACTTC. This codes for CSVFSPGQGLETQYF.

Comment on this clone: At one end, the junction sequence differs from germline, possibly due to a read error. Other nucleotide sequences in the sample specify the same CDR3. V usage is TRBV15 and J usage is TRBJ2-7, with 9 bases identical to TRBD1. The V gene's germline CDR1 is LNHNV and CDR2 YYDKDF (reference sequence). The CDR3 sequence is 16 residues long. CDR3 DNA: TGTGCCACCAGCCGACACACAGGGGGCGTGAGGCTCGAGCAATACTTC. Amino acid sequence: CATSRHTGGVRLEQYF.

V is TRBV7-9 and J is TRBJ2-5, with D possibly TRBD2 on 6 matching bases. CDR3 length: 14 residues. Germline-derived CDR1 and CDR2 are SEHNR and FQNEAQ (reference sequence). The ends were cut back, 0 bases at V and 5 bases at J, with 10 bases in the middle. CDR3 nucleotides: TGTGCCAGCAGCTTAGCGGAGGGTGGCGAGACCCAGTACTTC. Its protein product is CASSLAEGGETQYF.

The chain uses TRBV30 and TRBJ2-7, with 9 nucleotides matching TRBD2. Germline lookup yields CDR1 GTSNPN and CDR2 SVGIG (reference sequence). V trimming: 3 bases; J trimming: 0 bases; junction bases outside the gene matches: 9. The CDR3 runs 16 residues. The CDR3 sequence: CAWSPIQREVSYEQYF. The CDR3 bases are TGTGCCTGGAGCCCAATCCAGCGGGAGGTCTCCTACGAGCAGTACTTC.

The chain uses TRBV6-4 and TRBJ2-2; 13 bases match TRBD2. Germline CDR1 and CDR2: MRHNA and SNTAGT. V lost 6 bases to trimming and J lost 2 bases; unmatched junction nucleotides: 3. This CDR3 contains 16 residues. CDR3 sequence: CASRRLAGGNTGELFF. CDR3 nucleotide sequence: TGTGCCAGCAGGAGACTAGCGGGGGGCAACACCGGGGAGCTGTTTTTT.

The gene calls are TRBV5-6 and TRBJ1-3, with 10 nucleotides matching TRBD1. CDR1 SGHDT and CDR2 YYEEEE come from the germline V gene. V was clipped by 3 bases and J by 4 bases; unmatched bases: 7. This CDR3 has 16 residues. CDR3 DNA: TGTGCCAGCAGCTCCTTTGGGACAGGGGAGGGAAACACCATATATTTT. Protein product: CASSSFGTGEGNTIYF.

This chain links TRBV19 with TRBJ1-4, with D possibly being TRBD1 (5 bases). In germline, CDR1 is LNHDA, CDR2 SQIVND (reference sequence). There are 15 residues in the CDR3. V was trimmed by 3 bases and J by 4 bases, leaving 12 bases between them. This chain's CDR3 is CASSIGAAFNEKLFF. CDR3 nucleotides: TGTGCCAGTAGTATCGGGGCAGCTTTTAATGAAAAACTGTTTTTT.

The chain recombines TRBV15 with TRBJ1-1; TRBD1 is a possible D gene (6 bases). The CDR3 contains 16 residues. Germline V gene lookup returns CDR1 LNHNV and CDR2 YYDKDF (reference sequence). V was trimmed by 5 bases and J by 4 bases, leaving 20 bases between them. CDR3 nucleotide sequence: TGTGCCACCAGCGCCCACAGGGTAGGTGGACCCACTGAAGCTTTCTTT. This translates into CATSAHRVGGPTEAFF.

A word on this clone: The junction and the germline gene differ at one end; a read error may be behind it. This chain uses TRBV7-3 with TRBJ2-3; TRBD2 agrees at 14 bases. The germline V gene has CDR1 SGHTA and CDR2 FQGTGA. The CDR3 totals 19 residues. This chain's CDR3 is CASSLTGGTSGSISDTQYF. The CDR3 DNA follows: TGTGCCAGCAGCCTAACGGGAGGGACTAGCGGGAGTATATCAGATACGCAGTATTTT.

This chain uses TRBV6-1 with TRBJ2-7; 7 bases map to TRBD1. V was clipped by 4 bases and J by 1 base; unmatched bases: 7. The germline gives CDR1 MNHNS, CDR2 SASEGT. The CDR3 is made up of 15 amino acids. CDR3 in DNA: TGTGCCAGCAGTGTTGGAGAGACAGGGTCCTACGAGCAGTACTTC. Its translation is CASSVGETGSYEQYF.

V gene TRBV5-1 combines with J gene TRBJ2-4; D perhaps matches TRBD1 (5 bases). CDR3 length: 17 amino acids. Trimming shortened V by 3 bases and J by 0 bases, and 16 bases separated the two germline ends. CDR1 SGHRS and CDR2 YFSETQ come from the germline V gene. CDR3 loop: CASSSDMGRVAKNIQYF. CDR3 DNA: TGCGCCAGCAGCTCGGACATGGGCAGGGTAGCCAAAAACATTCAGTACTTC.

The chain combines TRBV9 with TRBJ2-2, with 12 bases fitting TRBD2. Germline V CDR1 and CDR2: SGDLS, YYNGEE. The V gene end was trimmed by 4 bases and the J gene end by 1 base; junction bases not matched to a gene: 14. CDR3 length equals 20 residues. CDR3 region: CASSSLTSGGRIQNTGELFF. CDR3 bases: TGTGCCAGCAGCTCCCTGACTAGCGGGGGCCGAATACAGAACACCGGGGAGCTGTTTTTT. The whole variable domain, filled in from reference TRBV9 and TRBJ2-2, reads DSGVTQTPKHLITATGQRVTLRCSPRSGDLSVYWYQQSLDQGLQFLIQYYNGEERAKGNILERFSAQQFPDLHSELNLSSLELGDSALYFCASSSLTSGGRIQNTGELFFGEGSRLTVL.

This chain joins TRBV15 and TRBJ1-2, with D possibly matching TRBD1 (6 bases). V shed 3 bases and J shed 8 bases, with 16 bases lying between them. The CDR3 is 14 amino acids. Germline V CDR1 and CDR2: LNHNV, YYDKDF (reference sequence). Here the CDR3 reads CATSRWGGGEGYTF. The DNA of the CDR3 is TGTGCCACCAGCAGGTGGGGCGGGGGCGAGGGCTACACCTTC.

CDR3 in DNA: TGTGCCAGCAGCGTAGGCAGCAGCAACTACGAGCAGTACTTC. As protein: CASSVGSSNYEQYF. J is TRBJ2-5 and V is TRBV9; the D is unclear. The J call may not be correct, given that the DNA end is closer to TRBJ2-7. In germline, CDR1 is SGDLS, CDR2 YYNGEE. This CDR3 contains 14 residues.

The chain has TRBV10-3 and TRBJ2-3; 9 nucleotides agree with TRBD1. Germline CDR1 is ENHRY and CDR2 is SYGVKD. CDR3 size: 13 residues. V was clipped by 10 bases and J by 4 bases; unmatched bases: 6. CDR3 DNA sequence: TGTGCCAGTCGGACAGGGGAGGCAGATACGCAGTATTTT. Encoded protein: CASRTGEADTQYF.

The V call is TRBV6-4, the J call TRBJ2-2; 9 bases agree with TRBD2. The V gene end was trimmed by 3 bases and the J gene end by 1 base; junction bases not matched to a gene: 0. This CDR3 contains 15 residues. CDR1 and CDR2 (germline): MRHNA, SNTAGT. CDR3 amino acids: CASSELAGNTGELFF. CDR3 sequence (DNA): TGTGCCAGCAGTGAACTAGCGGGGAACACCGGGGAGCTGTTTTTT.

This clone appeared a single time. The genes are TRBV6-5 and TRBJ2-1; D call uncertain. The CDR3 length is 12 residues. The V and J ends lost 6 bases and 6 bases respectively, with 9 bases between them. Looked up from germline, CDR1 is MNHEY and CDR2 is SVGAGI. CDR3 DNA: TGTGCCAGCAGCTCTTATCGCAATGAGCAGTTCTTC. This gives the protein CASSSYRNEQFF.